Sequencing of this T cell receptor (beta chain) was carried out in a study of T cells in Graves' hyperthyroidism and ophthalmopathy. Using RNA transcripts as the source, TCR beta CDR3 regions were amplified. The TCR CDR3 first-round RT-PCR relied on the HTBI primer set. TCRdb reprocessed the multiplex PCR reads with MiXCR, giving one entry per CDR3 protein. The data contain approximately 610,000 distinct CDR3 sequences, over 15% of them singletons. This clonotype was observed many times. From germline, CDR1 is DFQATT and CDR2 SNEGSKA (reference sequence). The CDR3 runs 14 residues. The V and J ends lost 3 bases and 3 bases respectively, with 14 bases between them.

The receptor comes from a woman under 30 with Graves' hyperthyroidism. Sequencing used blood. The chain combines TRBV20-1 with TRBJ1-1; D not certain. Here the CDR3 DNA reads TGCAGTGCTAGCCCGGGAGGGAGGGACACTGAAGCTTTCTTT. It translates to CSASPGGRDTEAFF.